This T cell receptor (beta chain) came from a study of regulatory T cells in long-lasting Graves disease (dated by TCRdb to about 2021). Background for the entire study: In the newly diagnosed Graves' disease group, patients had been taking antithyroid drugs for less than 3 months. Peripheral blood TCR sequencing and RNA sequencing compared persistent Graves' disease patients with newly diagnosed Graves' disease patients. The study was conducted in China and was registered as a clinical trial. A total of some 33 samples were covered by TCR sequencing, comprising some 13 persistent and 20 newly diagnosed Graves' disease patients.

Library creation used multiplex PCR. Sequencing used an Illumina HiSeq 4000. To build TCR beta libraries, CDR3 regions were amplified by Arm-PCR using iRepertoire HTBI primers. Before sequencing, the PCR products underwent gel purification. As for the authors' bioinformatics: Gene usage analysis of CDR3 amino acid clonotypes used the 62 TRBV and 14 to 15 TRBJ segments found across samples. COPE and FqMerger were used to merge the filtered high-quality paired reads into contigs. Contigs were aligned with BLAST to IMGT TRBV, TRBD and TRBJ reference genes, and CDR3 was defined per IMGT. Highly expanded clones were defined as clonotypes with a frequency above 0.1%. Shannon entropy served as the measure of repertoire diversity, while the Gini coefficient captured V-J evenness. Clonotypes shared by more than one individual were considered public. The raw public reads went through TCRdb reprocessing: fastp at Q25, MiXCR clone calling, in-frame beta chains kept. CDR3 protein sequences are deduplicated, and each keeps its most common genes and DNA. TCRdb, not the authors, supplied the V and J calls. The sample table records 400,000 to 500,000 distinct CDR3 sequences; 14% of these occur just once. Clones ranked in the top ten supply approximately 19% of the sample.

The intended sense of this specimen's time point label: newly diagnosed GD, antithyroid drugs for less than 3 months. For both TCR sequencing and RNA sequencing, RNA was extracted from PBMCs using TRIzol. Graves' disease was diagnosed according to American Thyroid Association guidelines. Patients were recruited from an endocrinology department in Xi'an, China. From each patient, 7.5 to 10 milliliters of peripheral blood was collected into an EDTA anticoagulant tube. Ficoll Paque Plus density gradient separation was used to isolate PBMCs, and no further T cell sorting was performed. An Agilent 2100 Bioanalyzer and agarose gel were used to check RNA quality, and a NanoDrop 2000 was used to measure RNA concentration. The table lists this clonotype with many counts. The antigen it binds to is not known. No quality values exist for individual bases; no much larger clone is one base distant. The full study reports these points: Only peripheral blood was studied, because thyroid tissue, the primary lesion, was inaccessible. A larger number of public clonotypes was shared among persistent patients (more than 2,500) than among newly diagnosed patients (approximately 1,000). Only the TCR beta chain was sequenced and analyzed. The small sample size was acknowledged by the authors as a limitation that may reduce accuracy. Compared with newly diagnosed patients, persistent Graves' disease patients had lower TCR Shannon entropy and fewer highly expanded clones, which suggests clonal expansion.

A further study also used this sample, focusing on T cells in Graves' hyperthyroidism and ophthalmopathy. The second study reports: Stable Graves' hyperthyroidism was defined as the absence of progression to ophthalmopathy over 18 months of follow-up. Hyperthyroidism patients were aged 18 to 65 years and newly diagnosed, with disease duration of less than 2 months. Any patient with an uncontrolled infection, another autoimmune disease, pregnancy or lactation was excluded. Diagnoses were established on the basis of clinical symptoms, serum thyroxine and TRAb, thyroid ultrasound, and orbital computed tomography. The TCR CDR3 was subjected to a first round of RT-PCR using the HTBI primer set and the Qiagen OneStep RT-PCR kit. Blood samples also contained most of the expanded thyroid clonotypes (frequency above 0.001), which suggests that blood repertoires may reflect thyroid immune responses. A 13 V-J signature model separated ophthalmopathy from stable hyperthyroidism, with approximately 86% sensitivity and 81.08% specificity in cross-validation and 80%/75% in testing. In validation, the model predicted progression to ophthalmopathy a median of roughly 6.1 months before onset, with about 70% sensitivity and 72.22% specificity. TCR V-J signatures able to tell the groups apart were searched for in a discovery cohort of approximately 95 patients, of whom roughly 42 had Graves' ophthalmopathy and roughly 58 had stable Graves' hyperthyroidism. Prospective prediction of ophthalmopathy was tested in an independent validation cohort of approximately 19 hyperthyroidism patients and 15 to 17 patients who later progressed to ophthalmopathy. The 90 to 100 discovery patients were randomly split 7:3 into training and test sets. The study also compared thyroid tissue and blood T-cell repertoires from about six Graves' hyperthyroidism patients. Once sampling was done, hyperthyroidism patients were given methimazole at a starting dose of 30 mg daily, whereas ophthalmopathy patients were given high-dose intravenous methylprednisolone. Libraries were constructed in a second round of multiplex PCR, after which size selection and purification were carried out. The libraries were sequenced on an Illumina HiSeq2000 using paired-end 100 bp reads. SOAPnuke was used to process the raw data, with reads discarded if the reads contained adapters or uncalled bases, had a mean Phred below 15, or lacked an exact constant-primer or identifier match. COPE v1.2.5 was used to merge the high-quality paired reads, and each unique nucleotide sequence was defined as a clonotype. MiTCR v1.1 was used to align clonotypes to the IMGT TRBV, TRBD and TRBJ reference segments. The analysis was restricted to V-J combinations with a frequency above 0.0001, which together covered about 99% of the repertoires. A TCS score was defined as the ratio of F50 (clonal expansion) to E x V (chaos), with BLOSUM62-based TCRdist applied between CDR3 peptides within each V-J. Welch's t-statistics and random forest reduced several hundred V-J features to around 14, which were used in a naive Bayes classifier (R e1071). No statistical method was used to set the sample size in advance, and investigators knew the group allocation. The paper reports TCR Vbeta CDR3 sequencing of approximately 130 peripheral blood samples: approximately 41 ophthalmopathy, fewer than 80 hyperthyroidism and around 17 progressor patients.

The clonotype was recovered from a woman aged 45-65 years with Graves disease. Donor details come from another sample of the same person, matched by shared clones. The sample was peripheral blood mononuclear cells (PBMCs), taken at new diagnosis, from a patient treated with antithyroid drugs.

CDR3 reads: CASKDLAGGDTQYF. The sequenced DNA is TGTGCCAGCAAAGATCTAGCGGGGGGAGATACGCAGTATTTT. The sequence is built from TRBV27 and TRBJ2-3; a stretch of 11 junction bases matches TRBD2. In the germline V gene (reference sequence), CDR1 corresponds to MNHEY and CDR2 to SMNVEV. The CDR3 holds 14 amino acids from the cysteine to the phenylalanine. The retained sequence is limited to the CDR3, 42 bases, with the frame set at the first base. From V the trimming removes 7 bases and from J it removes 5 bases, while the gene matches leave 5 bases of the junction unaccounted for.